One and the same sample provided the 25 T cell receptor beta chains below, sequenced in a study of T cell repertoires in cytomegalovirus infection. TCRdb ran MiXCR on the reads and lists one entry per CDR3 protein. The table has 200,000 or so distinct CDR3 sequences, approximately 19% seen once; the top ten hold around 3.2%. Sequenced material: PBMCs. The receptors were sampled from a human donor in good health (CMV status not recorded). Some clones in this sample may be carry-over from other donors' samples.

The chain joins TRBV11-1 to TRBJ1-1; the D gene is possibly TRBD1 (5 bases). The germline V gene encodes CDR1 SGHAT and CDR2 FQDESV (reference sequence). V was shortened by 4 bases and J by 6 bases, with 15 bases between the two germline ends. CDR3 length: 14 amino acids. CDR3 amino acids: CASSSGPRDSEAFF. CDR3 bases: TGTGCCAGCAGCTCAGGGCCCAGGGATTCTGAAGCTTTCTTT.

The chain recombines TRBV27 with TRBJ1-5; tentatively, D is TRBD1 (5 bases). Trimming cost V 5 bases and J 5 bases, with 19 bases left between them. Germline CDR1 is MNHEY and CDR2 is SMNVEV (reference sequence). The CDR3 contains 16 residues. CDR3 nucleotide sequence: TGTGCCAGCAGTCCCCCACCAGGGCCAAGGTATCAGCCCCAGCATTTT. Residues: CASSPPPGPRYQPQHF.

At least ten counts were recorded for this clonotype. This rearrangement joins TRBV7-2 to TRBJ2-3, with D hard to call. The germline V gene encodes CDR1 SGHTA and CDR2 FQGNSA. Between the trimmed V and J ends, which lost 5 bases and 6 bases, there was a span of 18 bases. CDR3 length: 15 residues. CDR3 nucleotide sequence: TGTGCCAGCAGCCCAAGGGCACTCAGGTCGGATACGCAGTATTTT. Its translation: CASSPRALRSDTQYF.

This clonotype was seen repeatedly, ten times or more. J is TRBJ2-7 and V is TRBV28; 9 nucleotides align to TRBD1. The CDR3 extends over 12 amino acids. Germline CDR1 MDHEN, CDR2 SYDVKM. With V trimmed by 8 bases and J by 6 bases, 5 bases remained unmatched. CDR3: CASCGTGIEQYF. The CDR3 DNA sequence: TGTGCCAGCTGTGGGACAGGGATCGAGCAGTACTTC.

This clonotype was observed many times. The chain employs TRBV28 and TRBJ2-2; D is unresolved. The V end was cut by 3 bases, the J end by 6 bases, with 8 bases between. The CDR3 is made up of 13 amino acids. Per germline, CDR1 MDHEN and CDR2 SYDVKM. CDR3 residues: CASSFSPPGELFF. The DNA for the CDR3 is TGTGCCAGCAGTTTTAGCCCTCCCGGGGAGCTGTTTTTT.

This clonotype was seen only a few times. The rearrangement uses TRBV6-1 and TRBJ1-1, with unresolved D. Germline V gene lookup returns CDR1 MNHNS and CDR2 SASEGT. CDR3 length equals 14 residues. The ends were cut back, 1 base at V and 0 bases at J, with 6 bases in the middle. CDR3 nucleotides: TGTGCCAGCAGTGAAGTGGAGGTGAACACTGAAGCTTTCTTT. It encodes CASSEVEVNTEAFF.

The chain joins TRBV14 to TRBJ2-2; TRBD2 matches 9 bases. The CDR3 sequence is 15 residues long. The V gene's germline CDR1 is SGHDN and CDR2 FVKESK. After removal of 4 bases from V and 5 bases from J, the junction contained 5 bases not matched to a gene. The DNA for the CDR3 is TGTGCCAGCAGCCGTCCCGGACTAGCGACCGGGGAGCTGTTTTTT. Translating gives CASSRPGLATGELFF.

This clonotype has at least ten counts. In DNA, the CDR3 is TGTGCCAGCAGCCTAGGGGTCCTCACTGAAGCTTTCTTT. Translating it yields CASSLGVLTEAFF. V gene TRBV7-3 combines with J gene TRBJ1-1, with D possibly being TRBD1 (5 bases). Germline CDR1 and CDR2: SGHTA and FQGTGA. Between the trimmed V and J ends, which lost 5 bases and 4 bases, there was a span of 11 bases. This CDR3 comprises 13 residues. The full variable domain, completed using reference TRBV7-3 and TRBJ1-1, is GAGVSQTPSNKVTEKGKYVELRCDPISGHTALYWYRQSLGQGPEFLIYFQGTGAADDSGLPNDRFFAVRPEGSVSTLKIQRTERGDSAVYLCASSLGVLTEAFFGQGTRLTVV.

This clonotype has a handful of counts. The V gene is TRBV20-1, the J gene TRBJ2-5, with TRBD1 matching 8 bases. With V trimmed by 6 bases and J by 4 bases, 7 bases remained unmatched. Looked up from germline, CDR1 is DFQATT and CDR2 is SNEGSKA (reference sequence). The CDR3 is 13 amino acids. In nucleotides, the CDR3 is TGCAGTGCCACGACAGGGGTAGCAGAGACCCAGTACTTC. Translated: CSATTGVAETQYF.

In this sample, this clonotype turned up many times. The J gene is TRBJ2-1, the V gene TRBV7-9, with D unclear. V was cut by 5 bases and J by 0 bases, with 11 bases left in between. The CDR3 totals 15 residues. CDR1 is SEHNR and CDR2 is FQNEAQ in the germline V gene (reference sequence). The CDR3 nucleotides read TGTGCCAGCAGCCCCGGGCGCTTCTCCTACAATGAGCAGTTCTTC. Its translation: CASSPGRFSYNEQFF.

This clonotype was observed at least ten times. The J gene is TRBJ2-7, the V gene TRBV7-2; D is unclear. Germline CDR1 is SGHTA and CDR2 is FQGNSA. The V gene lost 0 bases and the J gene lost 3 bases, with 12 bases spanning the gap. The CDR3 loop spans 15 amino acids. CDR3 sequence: CASSLAGSGGYEQYF. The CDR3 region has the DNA TGTGCCAGCAGCTTAGCGGGGTCCGGCGGCTACGAGCAGTACTTC.

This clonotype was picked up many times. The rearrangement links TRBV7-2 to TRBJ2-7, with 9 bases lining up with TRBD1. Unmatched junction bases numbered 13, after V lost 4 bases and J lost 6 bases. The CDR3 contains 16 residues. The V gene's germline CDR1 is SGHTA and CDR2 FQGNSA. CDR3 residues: CASSSSPRDRVREQYF. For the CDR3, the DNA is TGTGCCAGCAGCTCATCCCCCCGGGACAGGGTACGCGAGCAGTACTTC.

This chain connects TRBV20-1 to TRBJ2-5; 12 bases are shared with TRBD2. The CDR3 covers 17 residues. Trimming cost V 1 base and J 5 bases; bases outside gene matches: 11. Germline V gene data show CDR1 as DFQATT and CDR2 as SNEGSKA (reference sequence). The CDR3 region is CSARGGLAGGPAETQYF. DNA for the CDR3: TGCAGTGCTAGAGGTGGGCTAGCGGGAGGGCCTGCGGAGACCCAGTACTTC.

CDR3: CSVDASSGSRGFSNEQFF. For the CDR3, the DNA is TGCAGCGTTGATGCCTCTAGCGGGAGTAGGGGGTTTTCCAATGAGCAGTTCTTC. V gene TRBV29-1 combines with J gene TRBJ2-1; 10 bases match TRBD2. J gave up 6 bases and V 3 bases, and 17 bases lay outside the gene matches. The germline V gene encodes CDR1 SQVTM and CDR2 ANQGSEA. The CDR3 length is 18 residues.

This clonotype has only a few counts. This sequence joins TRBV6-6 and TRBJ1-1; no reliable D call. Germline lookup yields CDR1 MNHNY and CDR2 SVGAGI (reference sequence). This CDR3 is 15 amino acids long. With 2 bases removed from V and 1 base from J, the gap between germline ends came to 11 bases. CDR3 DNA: TGTGCCAGCAGTTACCCGCAAGTTGCGAACACTGAAGCTTTCTTT. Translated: CASSYPQVANTEAFF.

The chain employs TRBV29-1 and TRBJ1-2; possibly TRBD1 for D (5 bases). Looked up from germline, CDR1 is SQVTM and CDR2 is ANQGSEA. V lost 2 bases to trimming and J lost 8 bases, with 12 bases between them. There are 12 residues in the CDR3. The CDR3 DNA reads TGCAGCGTTGAACAAGGGGTAGGCGGCTACACCTTC. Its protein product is CSVEQGVGGYTF. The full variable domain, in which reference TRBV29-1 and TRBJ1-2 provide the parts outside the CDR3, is SAVISQKPSRDICQRGTSLTIQCQVDSQVTMMFWYRQQPGQSLTLIATANQGSEATYESGFVIDKFPISRPNLTFSTLTVSNMSPEDSSIYLCSVEQGVGGYTFGSGTRLTVV.

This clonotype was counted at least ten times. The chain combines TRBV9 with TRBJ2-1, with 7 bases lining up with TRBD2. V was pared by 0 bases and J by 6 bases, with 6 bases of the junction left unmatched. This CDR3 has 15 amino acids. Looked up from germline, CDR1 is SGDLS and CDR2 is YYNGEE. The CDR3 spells CASSVGRGSGNEQFF. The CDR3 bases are TGTGCCAGCAGCGTAGGGCGCGGGAGTGGCAATGAGCAGTTCTTC.

The chain's CDR3 is CASSFAGETYNEQFF. The CDR3 DNA is TGTGCCAGCAGTTTCGCGGGGGAAACCTACAATGAGCAGTTCTTC. The chain links TRBV6-6 to TRBJ2-1; 7 bases fit TRBD2. V shed 4 bases, J shed 2 bases, and the junction held 5 bases outside the gene matches. This CDR3 is 15 amino acids long. CDR1 and CDR2 (germline): MNHNY, SVGAGI (reference sequence).

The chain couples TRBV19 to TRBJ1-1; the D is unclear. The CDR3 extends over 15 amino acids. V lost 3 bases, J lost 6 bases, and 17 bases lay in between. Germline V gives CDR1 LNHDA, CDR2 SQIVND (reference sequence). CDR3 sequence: CASSIGGHNFAEAFF. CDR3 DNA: TGTGCCAGTAGTATCGGTGGTCATAACTTCGCTGAAGCTTTCTTT.

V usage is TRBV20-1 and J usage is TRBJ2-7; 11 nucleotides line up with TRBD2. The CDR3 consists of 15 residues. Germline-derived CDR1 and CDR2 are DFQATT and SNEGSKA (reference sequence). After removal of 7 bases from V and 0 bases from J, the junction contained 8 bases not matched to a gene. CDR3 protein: CSGLSGTSGSYEQYF. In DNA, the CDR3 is TGCAGTGGCCTTTCCGGGACTAGCGGCTCCTACGAGCAGTACTTC.

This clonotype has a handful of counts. CDR3 sequence (DNA): TGTGCCAGCAGTTCGTCTGGACTAGCGGGGGGTGACTCCTACAATGAGCAGTTCTTC. Translating gives CASSSSGLAGGDSYNEQFF. The rearrangement links TRBV6-1 to TRBJ2-1, with TRBD2 identical over 14 bases. J lost 0 bases, V lost 5 bases, and 9 bases had no gene match. CDR3 size: 19 residues. Germline loops: CDR1 MNHNS, CDR2 SASEGT.

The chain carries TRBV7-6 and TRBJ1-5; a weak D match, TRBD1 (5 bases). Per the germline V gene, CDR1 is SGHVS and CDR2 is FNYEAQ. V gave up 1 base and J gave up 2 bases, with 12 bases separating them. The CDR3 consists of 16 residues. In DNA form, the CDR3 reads TGTGCCAGCAGCTTAGGGGGCTCTCTTCGCAATCAGCCCCAGCATTTT. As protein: CASSLGGSLRNQPQHF. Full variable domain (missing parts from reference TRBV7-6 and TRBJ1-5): GAGVSQSPRYKVTKRGQDVALRCDPISGHVSLYWYRQALGQGPEFLTYFNYEAQQDKSGLPNDRFSAERPEGSISTLTIQRTEQRDSAMYRCASSLGGSLRNQPQHFGDGTRLSIL.

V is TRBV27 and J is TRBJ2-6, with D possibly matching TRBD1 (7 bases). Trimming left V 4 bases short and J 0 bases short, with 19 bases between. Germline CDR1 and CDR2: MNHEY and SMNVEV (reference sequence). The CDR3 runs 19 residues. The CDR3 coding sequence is TGTGCCAGCAGTTACCGGGGGACAGCGAAGAGCTCTGGGGCCAACGTCCTGACTTTC. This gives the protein CASSYRGTAKSSGANVLTF.

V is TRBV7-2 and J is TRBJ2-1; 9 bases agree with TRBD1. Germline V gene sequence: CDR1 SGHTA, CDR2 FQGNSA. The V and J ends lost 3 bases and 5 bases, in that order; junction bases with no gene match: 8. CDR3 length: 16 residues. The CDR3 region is CASSFTGTGSHNEQFF. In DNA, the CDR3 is TGTGCCAGCAGCTTTACCGGGACAGGGTCTCACAATGAGCAGTTCTTC.

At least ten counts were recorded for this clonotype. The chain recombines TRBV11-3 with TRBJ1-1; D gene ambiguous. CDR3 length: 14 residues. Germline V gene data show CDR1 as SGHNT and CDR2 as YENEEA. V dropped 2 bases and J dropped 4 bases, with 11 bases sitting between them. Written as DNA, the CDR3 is TGTGCCAGCAGCTTAACGGTCAGTGGCACTGAAGCTTTCTTT. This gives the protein CASSLTVSGTEAFF.